Following are 3 T cell receptor beta chains from one sample sequenced in a study of beta chain features in type 1 diabetes. The whole isolated RNA underwent reverse transcription, so sequencing captured expressed TCRB transcripts. TCRdb's copy holds only in-frame clones and misses some; the assay was immunoSEQ multiplex PCR. The table has 250,000 to 300,000 clones, about 8% seen once; the top ten hold approximately 0.93%. The sample was central memory CD4+ T cells from blood. These receptors all come from a woman aged 18-29 years in good health.

This clone showed up just a few times. The chain uses TRBV7-8 and TRBJ1-1; D is unclear. The CDR3 has 16 residues. V dropped 5 bases and J dropped 6 bases, with 22 bases sitting between them. CDR1 SGHVS and CDR2 FQNEAQ come from the germline V gene. The DNA of the CDR3 is TGTGCCAGCAGCCCCCTCGTTTCCTCAAGGAATCCTGAAGCTTTCTTT. As protein: CASSPLVSSRNPEAFF.

This clone showed up just a few times. The chain combines TRBV7-2 with TRBJ2-7; maybe TRBD1 (6 bases). Trimming took 4 bases from V and 0 from J, leaving 13 bases between them. Germline V lookup: CDR1 SGHTA, CDR2 FQGNSA. CDR3 length: 15 residues. The chain's CDR3 is CASSSITGRSYEQYF. In nucleotides, the CDR3 is TGTGCCAGCAGCTCCATAACAGGGCGCTCCTACGAGCAGTACTTC.

In its sample, this clone was seen a few times. CDR3 amino acids: CASSQFVQPQHF. Written as DNA, the CDR3 is TGTGCCAGCAGCCAGTTCGTTCAGCCCCAGCATTTT. The rearrangement uses TRBV16 and TRBJ1-5; D is undetermined. Germline V lookup: CDR1 KGHSY, CDR2 FQNENV. CDR3 size: 12 residues. V dropped 3 bases and J dropped 6 bases, with 6 bases sitting between them.